These T cell receptor beta chains were read from a single sample in a study of PD-L1 blockade in urothelial cancer. The repertoire was sequenced with immunoSEQ multiplex PCR; TCRdb's copy has only in-frame clones and lacks some. The sample has 72,000 or so clones; about 88% are singletons. The source material was PBMCs, sampled around atezolizumab (anti-PD-L1) treatment. Receptors were obtained from a man between 60 and 75 years old with urothelial cancer. Both conserved end residues are part of each CDR3. The D gene is left open where the match is weak. Expanded clones are given a class, and other clones once, few, many or no size at all.

j_call clone_size d_call v_call cdr3_nt cdr3_aa
TRBJ2-1 NA TRBD2 TRBV9 TGTGCCAGCAGCCCACCCTTCGCTAGCGGGAGTGATGAGCAGTTCTTC CASSPPFASGSDEQFF
TRBJ2-2 NA NA TRBV2 TGTGCCAGCAGTGAGCAGATCGGGGAGCTGTTTTTT CASSEQIGELFF
TRBJ1-2 NA TRBD1 TRBV4-1 TGCGCCAGCAGCCAAGGACAGGGGGAGTACTACTATGGCTACACCTTC CASSQGQGEYYYGYTF
TRBJ1-5 NA NA TRBV19 TGTGCCAGTAAGGAGGACCTGAGGCATTTT CASKEDLRHF
TRBJ1-1 NA TRBD1 TRBV19 TGTGCCAGTAGTGCGAACCACAGGGGAGGGAACACTGAAGCTTTCTTT CASSANHRGGNTEAFF
TRBJ2-1 NA NA TRBV7-9 TGTGCCAGCAGCTTAGCGGCCAGACTAGGCAATGAGCAGTTCTTC CASSLAARLGNEQFF
TRBJ2-6 NA NA TRBV6-1 TGTGCCAGCAGTGAAGCTTCTTCCGGACTGTTCTCTGGGGCCAACGTCCTGACTTTC CASSEASSGLFSGANVLTF
TRBJ2-1 NA NA TRBV6-5 TGTGCCCTGAGGGAGAAGGGAATCAATGAGCAGTTCTTC CALREKGINEQFF
TRBJ2-7 NA NA TRBV5-1 TGCGCCAGCAGCTTGGAGCAGGGATTTTACGAGCAGTACTTC CASSLEQGFYEQYF
TRBJ1-5 NA TRBD1 TRBV7-6 TGTGCCAGCAGCAATCAGGGGGCTCGTAATCAGCCCCAGCATTTT CASSNQGARNQPQHF
TRBJ2-3 NA NA TRBV5-4 TGTGCCAGCAGCTTACCGGGGATGCTCGCAGATACGCAGTATTTT CASSLPGMLADTQYF
TRBJ2-1 NA NA TRBV11-3 TGTGCCAGCAGCTTGAGGGACCCGCCGGGGGTTCAGCAGTTCTTC CASSLRDPPGVQQFF
TRBJ1-2 NA NA TRBV5-4 TGTGCCAGCAGCTCCGAACAGGGATTTTATGGCTACACCTTC CASSSEQGFYGYTF
TRBJ2-3 NA TRBD2 TRBV7-3 TGTGCCAGCAGCTTAACGGGACTAGCGGGAGTCCAGGATACGCAGTATTTT CASSLTGLAGVQDTQYF
TRBJ1-2 NA NA TRBV5-1 TGCGCCAGCAGGAGGGAAGGCTATGGCTACACCTTC CASRREGYGYTF
TRBJ1-1 NA NA TRBV7-8 TGTGCCAGCAGCTTAGGACACGTGAACACTGAAGCTTTCTTT CASSLGHVNTEAFF
TRBJ1-1 NA TRBD1 TRBV10-3 TGTGCCATCAGTCGGACAGGGAGCATGAACACTGAAGCTTTCTTT CAISRTGSMNTEAFF
TRBJ2-3 NA NA TRBV5-6 TGTGCCAGCAGCCTGGCACTAGCCCTCGCAGATACGCAGTATTTT CASSLALALADTQYF
TRBJ1-3 NA TRBD1 TRBV27 TGTGCCAGTCGCCCGGGACAACAGGGGAACACCATATATTTT CASRPGQQGNTIYF
TRBJ1-3 NA NA TRBV7-9 TGTGCCAGCAGCATGGGACTAACCTCGAGCTCTGGAAACACCATATATTTT CASSMGLTSSSGNTIYF
TRBJ2-6 NA NA TRBV4-3 TGCGCCAGCAGCCAAGGTCGCGGGTCTGGGGCCAACGTCCTGACTTTC CASSQGRGSGANVLTF
TRBJ2-5 NA NA TRBV7-9 TGTGCCAGCAGACGACAAACTAGTTTGGAGACCCAGTACTTC CASRRQTSLETQYF
TRBJ1-1 few TRBD1 TRBV6-1 TGTGCCAGCAGGAGAATGACAGGGAAGAACACTGAAGCTTTCTTT CASRRMTGKNTEAFF
TRBJ1-5 NA TRBD1 TRBV11-2 TGTGCCAGCAGCTTAGGGGACAGGAATAGCAATCAGCCCCAGCATTTT CASSLGDRNSNQPQHF
TRBJ1-2 NA NA TRBV11-2 TGTGCCAGCAGCCCGTGGCAGGGCGCTAGCTACACCTTC CASSPWQGASYTF
TRBJ1-3 NA TRBD1 TRBV7-2 TGTGCCAGCAGCTTTACAGGGGGCACGGGAAACACCATATATTTT CASSFTGGTGNTIYF
TRBJ2-5 NA TRBD1 TRBV19 TGTGCCAGTAGTATTGACAGGGATCAGACCCAGTACTTC CASSIDRDQTQYF
TRBJ2-7 NA NA TRBV6-6 TGTGCCAGCGGTCAGCGGATTAACTACGAGCAGTACTTC CASGQRINYEQYF
TRBJ2-7 NA TRBD2 TRBV15 TGTGCCACCAGCAGGCCGGGACTAGCGGGGTTCGTCTCCTACGAGCAGTACTTC CATSRPGLAGFVSYEQYF
TRBJ2-2 many NA TRBV5-6 TGTGCCAGCAGCTTGTGGGCCGCGAACACCGGGGAGCTGTTTTTT CASSLWAANTGELFF
TRBJ1-3 NA TRBD1 TRBV7-2 TGTGCCAGCAGCATCTCCGGGACAGGGGGAAACACCATATATTTT CASSISGTGGNTIYF
TRBJ2-2 NA TRBD1 TRBV2 TGTGCCAGCAGTACCCAAGGGACAGCGAACACCGGGGAGCTGTTTTTT CASSTQGTANTGELFF
TRBJ2-7 NA TRBD1 TRBV18 TGTGCCAGCTCGCGGACAGGGATGCACGAGCAGTACTTC CASSRTGMHEQYF
TRBJ1-6 NA NA TRBV30 TGTGCCTGGAGTAGTACTTGGAATTCACCCCTCCACTTT CAWSSTWNSPLHF
TRBJ1-3 NA NA TRBV4-1 TGCGCCAGCAGCCGGGGCATTGGGACACAAAAGGGAAACACCATATATTTT CASSRGIGTQKGNTIYF
TRBJ2-1 large NA TRBV2 TGTGCCAGCAGTGATGGGGGGATTAATGAGCAGTTCTTC CASSDGGINEQFF
TRBJ1-5 NA NA TRBV6-1 TGTGCCAGCAGTGAAGGGTACAGGGTGAGCAATCAGCCCCAGCATTTT CASSEGYRVSNQPQHF
TRBJ2-1 NA TRBD2 TRBV18 TGTGCCAGCTCACTTAGCGGGGGGGCCCGCGAGCAGTTCTTC CASSLSGGAREQFF
TRBJ1-5 NA NA TRBV2 TGTGCCAGCAAAAAGGGCAGGGAAATCATGTTGGGCAATCAGCCCCAGCATTTT CASKKGREIMLGNQPQHF
TRBJ2-7 NA TRBD2 TRBV4-1 TGCGCCAGCAGCCCTCCTACCATCGGCGGGGGAGCAACCTACGAGCAGTACTTC CASSPPTIGGGATYEQYF
TRBJ1-5 NA TRBD1 TRBV4-1 TGCGCCAGCAGCCAAGGACAGGGCCTCAATCAGCCCCAGCATTTT CASSQGQGLNQPQHF
TRBJ1-3 NA NA TRBV5-1 TGCGCCAGCAGCTCGGGAGGGATTGGAAACACCATATATTTT CASSSGGIGNTIYF
TRBJ2-4 few NA TRBV19 TGTGCCAGTAAGGGGGGGAGCTTACTAGCCAAAAACATTCAGTACTTC CASKGGSLLAKNIQYF
TRBJ1-3 NA TRBD1 TRBV2 TGTGCCAGCAGTCTGGACAGGCTTTCCTCTGGAAACACCATATATTTT CASSLDRLSSGNTIYF
TRBJ2-1 NA NA TRBV7-9 TGTGCCAGCAGCTTAGCGTCGGGAAATGAGCAGTTCTTC CASSLASGNEQFF
TRBJ2-2 NA NA TRBV5-1 TGCGCCAGCCAGCGAGGTGACACCGGGGAGCTGTTTTTT CASQRGDTGELFF
TRBJ2-3 NA NA TRBV12-5 TGTGCTAGTGCACCCCTGGGACAAATAGATACGCAGTATTTT CASAPLGQIDTQYF
TRBJ2-2 NA TRBD1 TRBV6-6 TGTGCCAGCAGCTGGGGACAGGGGGCTTTCACCGGGGAGCTGTTTTTT CASSWGQGAFTGELFF
TRBJ2-2 once TRBD2 TRBV5-5 TGTGCCAGCAGCTTGGCCGCTAGCGGATACACCGGGGAGCTGTTTTTT CASSLAASGYTGELFF
TRBJ2-7 NA TRBD2 TRBV6-1 TGTGCCAGCGGCGGGGGATCCTACGAGCAGTACTTC CASGGGSYEQYF
TRBJ2-3 NA NA TRBV9 TGTGCCAGCAGCGTGAGGGCGGGCGGTACGCAGTATTTT CASSVRAGGTQYF
TRBJ2-1 NA NA TRBV6-5 TGTGCCAGCAGGATGGCGGGATACAATGAGCAGTTCTTC CASRMAGYNEQFF